This T cell receptor (beta chain) is from a study of human T cells and chemical hapten exposure. Time point described: pre-sensitization, week 0. Regarding treatment: therapeutic diphenylcyclopropenone sensitization with weekly scalp DPC. This clonotype was counted ten times or more. Antigen specificity is unknown. Trimming removed 4 bases from V and 5 bases from J, with 9 bases in between. CDR1 LGHNA and CDR2 YSLEER come from the germline V gene. The CDR3 loop spans 13 amino acids. It was the library that attached unique molecular identifiers to individual cDNA molecules. TCRdb ran MiXCR on the RACE reads and lists one entry per CDR3 protein. The table includes about 120,000 distinct CDR3 sequences, roughly 12% detected once. General study findings and limits: There were significantly more large CDR3 similarity clusters among expanded TCRs than among controls.

The chain employs TRBV4-3 and TRBJ1-3; D is perhaps TRBD1 (5 bases). The TCR was taken from a woman younger than 30 with alopecia areata. Some clones in this sample may be carry-over from other donors' samples. The sample consisted of whole blood, taken in connection with sensitization to the hapten diphenylcyclopropenone (DPC). CDR3 sequence: CASSPLGRNTIYF. CDR3 DNA: TGCGCCAGCAGCCCCTTGGGGCGAAACACCATATATTTT.